Given below is one T cell receptor beta chain in context. Its specificity is not known. The same primary tumor site was biopsied both before and after PD-1 blockade. These data originate in a study of T cells in tumors after PD-1 blockade. Study overall: Prior checkpoint blockade, systemic immunosuppressant use, or anti-cancer therapy within 4 weeks excluded patients. Points from the study as a whole: Expanded exhausted CD8+ clones after therapy were mostly novel clonotypes.

Some clones are missing from TCRdb's copy, which holds only in-frame ones; the method was immunoSEQ multiplex PCR. The sample consists of a few thousand clones, around two thirds of them appearing once. The CDR3 is made up of 17 amino acids. Trimming removed 1 base from V and 7 bases from J; junction bases left unmatched: 11. Looked up from germline, CDR1 is LGHNA and CDR2 is YSLEER. The material was tumor tissue, obtained before anti-PD-1 treatment. The chain has TRBV4-3 and TRBJ2-1, with 9 bases matching TRBD1. This receptor was taken from a human donor with basal cell carcinoma. The CDR3 sequence is CASSQVSVGQGRNEQFF. The CDR3 DNA reads as TGCGCCAGCAGCCAAGTGAGTGTGGGACAGGGTAGAAATGAGCAGTTCTTC.